This T cell receptor (beta chain) stems from a study of cytomegalovirus exposure and HLA in healthy donors. Findings and caveats of the study: Differences between HLA loci emerged in a later analysis of TCR association rates, with DRB1 most and HLA-C fewest. A reported reduction in N-insertions relative to the approximately 640-donor mean was seen in an Asian-associated ancestry cluster in a later analysis. Sequencing likely generated an artifact that appeared as a cluster of highly shared sequence variants.

Turning to this clone: As yet, its antigen is unknown.

60 Vbeta and 13 Jbeta primers were used in PCR. Sequenced by immunoSEQ multiplex PCR; TCRdb stores in-frame clones only, minus some. The data show roughly 190,000 clones, 75% to 90% seen once. The CDR3 extends over 13 amino acids. V was clipped by 5 bases and J by 10 bases, with 18 bases between them. CDR1 is MGHRA, CDR2 YSYEKL, per germline. Sequencing was performed on PBMCs. The chain links TRBV4-1 to TRBJ2-7; tentative D call: TRBD1 (5 bases). The TCR sequence derives from a man in his forties in good health and CMV-seropositive. CDR3 residues: CASSGALGLEQYF. CDR3 bases: TGCGCCAGCAGCGGGGCCCTAGGGCTAGAACAGTACTTC.